The source of this T cell receptor (beta chain) is a study of siplizumab effects on memory and regulatory T cells. Findings and caveats of the study: Alloreactive sequences whose origin lay in unstimulated CD4+ memory cells were significantly reduced by siplizumab.

Regarding this clone: The antigen is not known.

CDR1 and CDR2 from the germline V gene are SGHNT and YENEEA. The CDR3 spans 15 residues. With 5 bases removed from V and 1 base from J, the gap between germline ends came to 11 bases. The assay was immunoSEQ multiplex PCR, and TCRdb's table has in-frame clones only and misses some. The data show tens of thousands of clones, about 90% seen once. This chain joins TRBV11-3 and TRBJ2-2; D unresolved. This clonotype originated in a human donor in good health. Sequencing was done on a sample of CD8+ T cells sorted from blood. CDR3 DNA: TGTGCCAGCAGCCCCCGTACCCTGAACACCGGGGAGCTGTTTTTT. The encoded protein is CASSPRTLNTGELFF.